This entry is about one T cell receptor (beta chain). These data originate in a study of blood T cell repertoires in COVID-19. The ends were cut back, 0 bases at V and 1 base at J, with 4 bases in the middle. Germline-derived CDR1 and CDR2 are SGHNT and YYREEE (reference sequence). CDR3 size: 13 residues. Some clones are missing from TCRdb's copy, which holds only in-frame ones; the method was immunoSEQ multiplex PCR. Of about 220,000 clones listed, 82% are singletons. This receptor was taken from a woman aged 80 or over with acute or convalescent COVID-19. Sequencing used peripheral blood. The chain joins TRBV5-4 to TRBJ1-1, with unresolved D. The CDR3 nucleotides read TGTGCCAGCAGCTTGGACAGGAACACTGAAGCTTTCTTT. Translation: CASSLDRNTEAFF.